This entry lists 13 T cell receptor beta chains sequenced from one sample in a study of blood T cell repertoires in COVID-19. Produced via immunoSEQ multiplex PCR; TCRdb's table is partial and in-frame only. The data contain about 110,000 clones, 70% to 85% of them singletons. Sample: peripheral blood. The source of these receptors is a woman between 40 and 55 years old with acute or convalescent COVID-19.

This chain connects TRBV6-6 to TRBJ2-2; D is unclear. V lost 5 bases and J lost 0, with 7 bases in between. CDR3 length: 14 amino acids. Germline V CDR1 and CDR2: MNHNY, SVGAGI (reference sequence). The CDR3 DNA sequence: TGTGCCAGCAGTATTCAGACGAACACCGGGGAGCTGTTTTTT. Translated, it gives CASSIQTNTGELFF.

This chain joins TRBV5-1 and TRBJ2-2; no clear D gene. The CDR3 totals 13 residues. V gave up 0 bases and J gave up 8 bases, with 8 bases separating them. From germline, CDR1 is SGHRS and CDR2 YFSETQ. This CDR3 is CASSLGLRGELFF. Written as DNA, the CDR3 is TGCGCCAGCAGCTTGGGACTCCGGGGGGAGCTGTTTTTT.

The V call is TRBV24-1, the J call TRBJ2-1; the match to TRBD1 covers 7 bases. The length of the CDR3 is 13 residues. Germline lookup yields CDR1 KGHDR and CDR2 SFDVKD. The J segment lost 10 bases and the V segment lost 4 bases, leaving 6 bases of the junction unmatched. The CDR3 nucleotides are TGTGCCACCAGTGACCTAGACAGGGCCGAGCAGTTCTTC. Its translation: CATSDLDRAEQFF.

The chain uses TRBV3-1 (or the pseudogene TRBV3-2) and TRBJ2-3; maybe TRBD2 (6 bases). V gave up 2 bases and J gave up 5 bases, with 11 bases separating them. There are 14 residues in the CDR3. CDR1 and CDR2 from the germline V gene are LGHDT and YNNKEL (reference sequence). CDR3 sequence (DNA): TGTGCCAGCAGCCAATCCGGGGGAGGAGATACGCAGTATTTT. This gives the protein CASSQSGGGDTQYF.

The table lists this clone with a few counts. The chain combines TRBV19 with TRBJ1-1; 7 positions match TRBD1. After removal of 6 bases from V and 3 bases from J, the junction contained 10 bases not matched to a gene. Per the germline V gene, CDR1 is LNHDA and CDR2 is SQIVND (reference sequence). The CDR3 extends over 15 amino acids. The CDR3 nucleotides read TGTGCCAGTAGAGTATTCGGAACAGGGGACACTGAAGCTTTCTTT. Encoded protein: CASRVFGTGDTEAFF.

This clone was observed a single time. The chain employs TRBV30 and TRBJ2-3; a possible D gene is TRBD2 (5 bases). The CDR3 is 12 residues long. The germline gives CDR1 GTSNPN, CDR2 SVGIG (reference sequence). V was shortened by 5 bases and J by 6 bases, with 12 bases between the two germline ends. The CDR3 region is CAWGTQRDTQYF. The CDR3 bases are TGTGCCTGGGGAACACAGCGGGATACGCAGTATTTT.

This sequence joins TRBV24-1 and TRBJ1-2; 9 nucleotides agree with TRBD1. This CDR3 spans 16 amino acids. With 3 bases clipped from V and 7 bases from J, the junction kept 11 bases outside the gene matches. Germline CDR1 KGHDR, CDR2 SFDVKD. CDR3 nucleotide sequence: TGTGCCACCAGTGATCCGCGGACAGGGGAGGTTAGTGGCTACACCTTC. Its translation: CATSDPRTGEVSGYTF.

The chain combines TRBV6-4 with TRBJ1-4, with a tentative D call TRBD1 (6 bases). This CDR3 has 15 residues. Germline V gene data show CDR1 as MRHNA and CDR2 as SNTAGT. V lost 3 bases to trimming and J lost 3 bases, with 11 bases between them. CDR3 in amino acids: CASSETGGSNEKLFF. The CDR3 bases are TGTGCCAGCAGTGAGACGGGGGGCTCTAATGAAAAACTGTTTTTT.

The genes are TRBV19 and TRBJ2-7; TRBD1 is a possible D gene (5 bases). Germline V CDR1 and CDR2: LNHDA, SQIVND (reference sequence). V dropped 5 bases and J dropped 2 bases, with 10 bases sitting between them. The CDR3 runs to 13 residues. CDR3 loop: CASSAQGTYEQYF. The CDR3 region has the DNA TGTGCCAGTAGTGCGCAGGGAACCTACGAGCAGTACTTC.

CDR3 in DNA: TGTGCCAGCAGTAGATCAGGGAGGGAAGCAGATACGCAGTATTTT. It specifies CASSRSGREADTQYF. The V gene is TRBV6-5, the J gene TRBJ2-3, with 7 bases lining up with TRBD2. Per the germline V gene, CDR1 is MNHEY and CDR2 is SVGAGI. The CDR3 spans 15 residues. V was pared by 5 bases and J by 4 bases, with 9 bases of the junction left unmatched.

The V gene is TRBV2, the J gene TRBJ2-6; the D gene is possibly TRBD2 (5 bases). Trimming took 6 bases from V and 1 from J, leaving 10 bases between them. This CDR3 region has 15 residues. Germline V gene lookup returns CDR1 SNHLY and CDR2 FYNNEI. CDR3 sequence: CASSPDSSGANVLTF. CDR3 coding DNA: TGTGCCAGCAGCCCGGACTCGTCTGGGGCCAACGTCCTGACTTTC.

The rearrangement links TRBV6-8 to TRBJ1-4, with D tentatively TRBD1 (6 bases). This CDR3 spans 14 amino acids. Germline V gene data show CDR1 as MNHGY and CDR2 as SAAAGT. V was shortened by 7 bases and J by 6 bases, with 15 bases between the two germline ends. The CDR3 sequence is CASKNREGDEKLFF. The CDR3 DNA reads as TGTGCCAGCAAGAACCGGGAGGGGGATGAAAAACTGTTTTTT.

A remark on this clone: Different DNA sequences within this sample yield the same CDR3. This rearrangement joins TRBV3-1 (or the pseudogene TRBV3-2) to TRBJ1-2; 12 bases map to TRBD1. Looked up from germline, CDR1 is LGHDT and CDR2 is YNNKEL (reference sequence). This CDR3 region has 14 residues. Trimming cost V 4 bases and J 6 bases; bases outside gene matches: 3. Here the CDR3 reads CASSPGTGGNGYTF. CDR3 coding DNA: TGTGCCAGCAGCCCCGGGACAGGGGGCAATGGCTACACCTTC.